This T cell receptor (beta chain) was documented in a study of shared clonotypes between healthy human individuals. Trimming cost V 4 bases and J 6 bases, with 22 bases left between them. Germline CDR1 KGHSH, CDR2 LQKENI. The CDR3 covers 16 residues. Assay used: immunoSEQ multiplex PCR; TCRdb lists only in-frame clones, some missing. The table lists 550,000 to 700,000 clones, around three quarters of them singletons. Input material: memory CD4+ T cells sorted from blood. The sample's subset: CD45RA-negative fraction. This chain uses TRBV18 with TRBJ2-7; D could derive from TRBD1 or TRBD2 (5 bases each). The TCR sequence derives from a woman aged 25-40 years in good health. The chain's CDR3 is CASSLTLQRGSPEQYF. CDR3 nucleotide sequence: TGTGCCAGCTCACTGACCCTCCAGAGGGGTTCCCCCGAGCAGTACTTC. Drawing the rest from reference TRBV18 and TRBJ2-7, the complete variable domain is NAGVMQNPRHLVRRRGQEARLRCSPMKGHSHVYWYRQLPEEGLKFMVYLQKENIIDESGMPKERFSAEFPKEGPSILRIQQVVRGDSAAYFCASSLTLQRGSPEQYFGPGTRLTVT.